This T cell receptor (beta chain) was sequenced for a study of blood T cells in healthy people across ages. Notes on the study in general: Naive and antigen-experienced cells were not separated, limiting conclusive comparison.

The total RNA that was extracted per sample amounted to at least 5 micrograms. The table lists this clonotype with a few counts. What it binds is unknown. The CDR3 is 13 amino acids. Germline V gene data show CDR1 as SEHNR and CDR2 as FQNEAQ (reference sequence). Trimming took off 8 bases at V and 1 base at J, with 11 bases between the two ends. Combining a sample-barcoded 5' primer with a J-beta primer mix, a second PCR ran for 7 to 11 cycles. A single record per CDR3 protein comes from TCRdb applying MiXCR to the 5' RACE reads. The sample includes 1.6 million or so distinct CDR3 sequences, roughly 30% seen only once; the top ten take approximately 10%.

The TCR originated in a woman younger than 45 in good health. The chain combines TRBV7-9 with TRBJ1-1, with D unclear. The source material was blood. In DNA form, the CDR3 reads TGTGCCAGCCGCGCCCCCCCGAACACTGAAGCTTTCTTT. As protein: CASRAPPNTEAFF. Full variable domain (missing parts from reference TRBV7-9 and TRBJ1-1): DTGVSQNPRHKITKRGQNVTFRCDPISEHNRLYWYRQTLGQGPEFLTYFQNEAQLEKSRLLSDRFSAERPKGSFSTLEIQRTEQGDSAMYLCASRAPPNTEAFFGQGTRLTVV.